The entry below gives a single TCR beta chain sequence along with its context. This table comes from immunoSEQ multiplex PCR, and its TCRdb copy is limited to in-frame clones, with some not included. The table records just over 200,000 clones, around three quarters of them present only once. This record belongs to a study of blood T cell repertoires in COVID-19. Deletions cut 1 base from V and 6 bases from J, with 7 bases between. Per the germline V gene, CDR1 is SGHTA and CDR2 is FQGNSA. The CDR3 is 13 amino acids. The sequence came from a woman aged 70-85 years with acute or convalescent COVID-19. The sequencing sample was made of peripheral blood. The genes are TRBV7-2 and TRBJ1-5; D unresolved. Here the CDR3 DNA reads TGTGCCAGCAGCTTAGTGATCGGTCAGCCCCAGCATTTT. The encoded protein is CASSLVIGQPQHF.